These T cell receptor beta chains were read from a single sample in a study of blood T cell repertoires in COVID-19. Produced via immunoSEQ multiplex PCR; TCRdb's table is partial and in-frame only. The sample lists about 270,000 clones; about 82% were seen once. Sample: peripheral blood. These receptors originate from a woman aged 80 or over with COVID-19, enrolled during active disease. Each CDR3 is given without its conserved first and last residue. Fields, in order: CDR3 length, V gene, J gene, CDR3 protein.

CDR3 length: 13; V gene: TRBV7-9; J gene: TRBJ2-1; CDR3 protein: ASSLRQGSVDEQF
CDR3 length: 14; V gene: TRBV7-2; J gene: TRBJ2-1; CDR3 protein: ASSTGLAGGDNEQF
CDR3 length: 11; V gene: TRBV7-9; J gene: TRBJ1-1; CDR3 protein: ASKRTLNTEAF
CDR3 length: 11; V gene: TRBV28; J gene: TRBJ2-7; CDR3 protein: ASSLHRVVGQY
CDR3 length: 11; V gene: TRBV29-1; J gene: TRBJ1-1; CDR3 protein: SVDSRGTREAF
CDR3 length: 12; V gene: TRBV7-9; J gene: TRBJ2-3; CDR3 protein: ASSQRGSGDTQY
CDR3 length: 16; V gene: TRBV28; J gene: TRBJ2-5; CDR3 protein: ASSDSPGLGTGEETQY
CDR3 length: 9; V gene: TRBV20-1; J gene: TRBJ2-1; CDR3 protein: SELSRDEQF
CDR3 length: 12; V gene: TRBV29-1; J gene: TRBJ1-2; CDR3 protein: SATPTGINYGYT
CDR3 length: 12; V gene: TRBV19; J gene: TRBJ2-3; CDR3 protein: ASTDRPLTDTQY
CDR3 length: 12; V gene: TRBV5-4; J gene: TRBJ1-1; CDR3 protein: ASSLEGTVAEAF
CDR3 length: 10; V gene: TRBV3-1/TRBV3-2; J gene: TRBJ2-5; CDR3 protein: ASSHGHETQY
CDR3 length: 11; V gene: TRBV7-9; J gene: TRBJ1-6; CDR3 protein: ASSQGYNSPLH
CDR3 length: 12; V gene: TRBV7-7; J gene: TRBJ2-5; CDR3 protein: ASSSGQAKETQY
CDR3 length: 12; V gene: TRBV5-1; J gene: TRBJ1-1; CDR3 protein: ASSLSTDSTEAF
CDR3 length: 11; V gene: TRBV29-1; J gene: TRBJ2-1; CDR3 protein: SVLGTPYSEQF
CDR3 length: 14; V gene: TRBV11-2; J gene: TRBJ2-1; CDR3 protein: ASSPWTGEAYNEQF
CDR3 length: 10; V gene: TRBV5-4; J gene: TRBJ1-1; CDR3 protein: ASKGVNTEAF
CDR3 length: 10; V gene: TRBV12-3/TRBV12-4; J gene: TRBJ2-7; CDR3 protein: ASSNVRGGRY
CDR3 length: 11; V gene: TRBV2; J gene: TRBJ2-1; CDR3 protein: ASSRDLNNEQF
CDR3 length: 13; V gene: TRBV7-6; J gene: TRBJ2-1; CDR3 protein: ASSHGQGTYNEQF
CDR3 length: 14; V gene: TRBV5-1; J gene: TRBJ2-7; CDR3 protein: ASSPEGTGSPYEQY